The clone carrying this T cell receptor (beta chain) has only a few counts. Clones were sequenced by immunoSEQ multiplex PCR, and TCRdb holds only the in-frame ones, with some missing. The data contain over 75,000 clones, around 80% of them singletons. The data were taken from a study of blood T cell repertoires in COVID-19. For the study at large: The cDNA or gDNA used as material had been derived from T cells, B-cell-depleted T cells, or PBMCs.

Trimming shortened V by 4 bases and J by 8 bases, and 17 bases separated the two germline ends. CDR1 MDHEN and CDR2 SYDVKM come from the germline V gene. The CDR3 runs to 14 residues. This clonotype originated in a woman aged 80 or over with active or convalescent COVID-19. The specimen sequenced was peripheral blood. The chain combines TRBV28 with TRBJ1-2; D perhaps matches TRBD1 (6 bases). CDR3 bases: TGTGCCAGCAGTTCTCAGGGGCAAGTCTCCGGCTACACCTTC. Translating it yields CASSSQGQVSGYTF.